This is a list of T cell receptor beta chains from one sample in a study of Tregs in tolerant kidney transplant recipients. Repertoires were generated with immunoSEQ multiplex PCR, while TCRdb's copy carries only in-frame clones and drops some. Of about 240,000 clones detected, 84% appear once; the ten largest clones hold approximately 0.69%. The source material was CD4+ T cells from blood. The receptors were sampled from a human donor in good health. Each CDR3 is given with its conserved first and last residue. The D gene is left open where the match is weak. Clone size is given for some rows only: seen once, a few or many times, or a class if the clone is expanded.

CDR3 protein: CASSLRHRNEKLFF
CDR3 DNA: TGTGCCAGCAGCTTGAGGCACAGGAATGAAAAACTGTTTTTT
clone size: few
J gene: TRBJ1-4
V gene: TRBV5-5
D gene: .

CDR3 protein: CASSYSTLGNTEAFF
CDR3 DNA: TGTGCCAGCAGTTACTCGACACTCGGGAACACTGAAGCTTTCTTT
clone size: .
J gene: TRBJ1-1
V gene: TRBV6-5
D gene: .

CDR3 protein: CASSFSGGPRYQETQYF
CDR3 DNA: TGTGCCAGCAGCTTTTCGGGGGGCCCTAGGTACCAAGAGACCCAGTACTTC
clone size: .
J gene: TRBJ2-5
V gene: TRBV7-6
D gene: .

CDR3 protein: CASSQRGVDTQYF
CDR3 DNA: TGCGCCAGCAGCCAAAGGGGGGTAGATACGCAGTATTTT
clone size: .
J gene: TRBJ2-3
V gene: TRBV4-1
D gene: .

CDR3 protein: CASSLGLAGEQFF
CDR3 DNA: TGTGCCAGCAGTTTGGGACTAGCTGGTGAGCAGTTCTTC
clone size: .
J gene: TRBJ2-1
V gene: TRBV6-5
D gene: TRBD2

CDR3 protein: CASSELAGAGTQYF
CDR3 DNA: TGTGCCAGCAGTGAACTAGCGGGAGCTGGTACGCAGTATTTT
clone size: .
J gene: TRBJ2-3
V gene: TRBV2
D gene: TRBD2

CDR3 protein: CASSVAGVGNTEAFF
CDR3 DNA: TGTGCCAGCAGCGTAGCCGGGGTGGGGAACACTGAAGCTTTCTTT
clone size: .
J gene: TRBJ1-1
V gene: TRBV9
D gene: .

CDR3 protein: CAWTPGLAGVGGELFF
CDR3 DNA: TGTGCCTGGACCCCCGGACTAGCGGGAGTAGGCGGGGAGCTGTTTTTT
clone size: .
J gene: TRBJ2-2
V gene: TRBV30
D gene: TRBD2

CDR3 protein: CASSQEAIQETQYF
CDR3 DNA: TGTGCCAGCAGCCAAGAGGCCATACAAGAGACCCAGTACTTC
clone size: .
J gene: TRBJ2-5
V gene: TRBV2
D gene: .

CDR3 protein: CASSYSIGGNYGYTF
CDR3 DNA: TGTGCCAGCAGTTACTCGATAGGGGGTAACTATGGCTACACCTTC
clone size: .
J gene: TRBJ1-2
V gene: TRBV6-6
D gene: .

CDR3 protein: CASSLVSETEAFF
CDR3 DNA: TGTGCCAGCAGCCTAGTGAGTGAGACTGAAGCTTTCTTT
clone size: .
J gene: TRBJ1-1
V gene: TRBV7-3
D gene: .

CDR3 protein: CASSRTGENYGYTF
CDR3 DNA: TGTGCCAGCAGTCGGACAGGGGAAAACTATGGCTACACCTTC
clone size: .
J gene: TRBJ1-2
V gene: TRBV2
D gene: TRBD1

CDR3 protein: CASSPPLGQETQYF
CDR3 DNA: TGTGCCAGCTCACCACCGCTAGGTCAAGAGACCCAGTACTTC
clone size: .
J gene: TRBJ2-5
V gene: TRBV18
D gene: .

CDR3 protein: CASSLVTSGTDTQYF
CDR3 DNA: TGTGCCAGCAGCTTAGTTACTAGCGGCACAGATACGCAGTATTTT
clone size: .
J gene: TRBJ2-3
V gene: TRBV11-2
D gene: TRBD2

CDR3 protein: CASSSTSRGETQYF
CDR3 DNA: TGTGCCAGCAGCTCGACCTCTCGAGGAGAGACCCAGTACTTC
clone size: few
J gene: TRBJ2-5
V gene: TRBV9
D gene: .

CDR3 protein: CASRPQGPSSYEQYF
CDR3 DNA: TGCGCCAGCAGACCACAGGGACCCTCCTCCTACGAGCAGTACTTC
clone size: .
J gene: TRBJ2-7
V gene: TRBV5-1
D gene: .

CDR3 protein: CSVVGLAGGQSYNEQFF
CDR3 DNA: TGCAGCGTTGTGGGACTAGCGGGAGGGCAGTCCTACAATGAGCAGTTCTTC
clone size: .
J gene: TRBJ2-1
V gene: TRBV29-1
D gene: TRBD2

CDR3 protein: CAWEAGGYTF
CDR3 DNA: TGTGCCTGGGAGGCGGGCGGCTACACCTTC
clone size: .
J gene: TRBJ1-2
V gene: TRBV30
D gene: .

CDR3 protein: CASSPESHRQETQYF
CDR3 DNA: TGTGCCAGCAGTCCTGAATCACACCGCCAAGAGACCCAGTACTTC
clone size: .
J gene: TRBJ2-5
V gene: TRBV5-4
D gene: .

CDR3 protein: CASSSGTSGRNEQFF
CDR3 DNA: TGTGCCAGTAGTTCCGGGACTAGCGGGAGGAATGAGCAGTTCTTC
clone size: .
J gene: TRBJ2-1
V gene: TRBV19
D gene: TRBD2

CDR3 protein: CASSRGTGGTEAFF
CDR3 DNA: TGTGCCAGCAGCCGAGGGACAGGGGGCACTGAAGCTTTCTTT
clone size: .
J gene: TRBJ1-1
V gene: TRBV7-8
D gene: TRBD1

CDR3 protein: CASSSQGAASYGYTF
CDR3 DNA: TGTGCCAGCAGCTCCCAGGGGGCGGCCTCCTATGGCTACACCTTC
clone size: .
J gene: TRBJ1-2
V gene: TRBV9
D gene: TRBD1

CDR3 protein: CASSYSVYQPNTEAFF
CDR3 DNA: TGTGCCAGCAGTTACTCGGTTTACCAACCTAACACTGAAGCTTTCTTT
clone size: .
J gene: TRBJ1-1
V gene: TRBV6-5
D gene: .